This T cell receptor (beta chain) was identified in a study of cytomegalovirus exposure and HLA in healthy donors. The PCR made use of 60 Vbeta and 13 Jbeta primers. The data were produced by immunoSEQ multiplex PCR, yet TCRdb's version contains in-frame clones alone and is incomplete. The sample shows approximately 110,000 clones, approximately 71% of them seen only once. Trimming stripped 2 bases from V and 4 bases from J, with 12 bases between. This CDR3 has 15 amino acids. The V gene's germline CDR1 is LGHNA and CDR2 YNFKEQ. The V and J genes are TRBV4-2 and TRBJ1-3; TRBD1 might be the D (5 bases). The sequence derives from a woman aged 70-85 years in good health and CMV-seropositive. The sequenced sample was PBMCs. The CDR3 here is CASSQQIGEGNTIYF. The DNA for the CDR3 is TGTGCCAGCAGCCAACAAATAGGGGAAGGAAACACCATATATTTT.